This TCR beta chain is from a study of cytomegalovirus exposure and HLA in healthy donors. Study-level results: Reports indicated that the classifier achieved high specificity and sensitivity in diagnosing cytomegalovirus status.

While the first cohort had over 650 subjects, the donors belonged to the separate validation cohort of roughly 120 subjects. Method: immunoSEQ multiplex PCR; TCRdb's copy keeps in-frame clones and lacks some. The table lists tens of thousands of clones, around 97% of them singletons. V dropped 0 bases and J dropped 1; count of bases not matched to a gene: 3. CDR1 and CDR2 (germline): SGHRS, YFSETQ. This CDR3 contains 16 residues. About this clone itself: What it binds is not known.

The chain joins TRBV5-1 to TRBJ2-7; 11 bases map to TRBD2. The receptor's source is a man between 18 and 35 years old in good health and CMV-seronegative. Sequenced sample: PBMCs. The CDR3 DNA is TGCGCCAGCAGCTTGGGAGGGACTAGCGGATCCTACGAGCAGTACTTC. Translating gives CASSLGGTSGSYEQYF.